A selection of T cell receptor beta chains follows, all from one sample in a study of blood T cell repertoires in COVID-19. The method was immunoSEQ multiplex PCR; TCRdb's version includes in-frame clones alone and lacks a portion of them. The sample lists some 240,000 clones; around three quarters were seen once. Sequencing was performed on peripheral blood. Receptors originate from a woman aged 70-85 years with acute or convalescent COVID-19. The CDR3 runs from the conserved cysteine through the conserved F or W. The D gene is left open where the match is weak. Not all rows give a size; the values are once, few, many and, for expanded clones, a class.

v_call: TRBV24-1
d_call: TRBD1
clone_size: NA
j_call: TRBJ2-5
cdr3_nt: TGTGCCACCAGTGACCCTGGGACAGGGGGCGCGGAGACCCAGTACTTC
cdr3_aa: CATSDPGTGGAETQYF

v_call: TRBV6-1
d_call: NA
clone_size: NA
j_call: TRBJ1-1
cdr3_nt: TGTGCCAGCAGTGAAGGACAGGTGAGAGCTTTCTTT
cdr3_aa: CASSEGQVRAFF

v_call: TRBV24-1
d_call: NA
clone_size: NA
j_call: TRBJ2-2
cdr3_nt: TGTGCCACCAGTGATACGGGGTTGGCCGGGGAGCTGTTTTTT
cdr3_aa: CATSDTGLAGELFF

v_call: TRBV3-1/TRBV3-2
d_call: TRBD1
clone_size: NA
j_call: TRBJ1-2
cdr3_nt: TGTGCCAGCAGCCAACGAGAGACAGGGTTCCTTACCTATGGCTACACCTTC
cdr3_aa: CASSQRETGFLTYGYTF

v_call: TRBV7-6
d_call: NA
clone_size: NA
j_call: TRBJ2-3
cdr3_nt: TGTGCCAGCAGCTTACAGGGTGGTACAGATACGCAGTATTTT
cdr3_aa: CASSLQGGTDTQYF

v_call: TRBV6-2/TRBV6-3
d_call: TRBD2
clone_size: NA
j_call: TRBJ2-3
cdr3_nt: TGTGCCAGCAGTTTTAGTAGCGGGAGGACAGATACGCAGTATTTT
cdr3_aa: CASSFSSGRTDTQYF

v_call: TRBV9
d_call: TRBD1
clone_size: NA
j_call: TRBJ1-6
cdr3_nt: TGTGCCAGCAGCTCCCGAGGACAGGACAGGCGGCATTCACCCCTCCACTTT
cdr3_aa: CASSSRGQDRRHSPLHF

v_call: TRBV7-2
d_call: NA
clone_size: NA
j_call: TRBJ2-7
cdr3_nt: TGTGCCAGCAGCTTAGCCCCCCCAGTTGGCGAGCAGTACTTC
cdr3_aa: CASSLAPPVGEQYF

v_call: TRBV9
d_call: TRBD2
clone_size: NA
j_call: TRBJ2-6
cdr3_nt: TGTGCCAGCAGCGTAACTAGCGGGGGGCCCGGGGCCAACGTCCTGACTTTC
cdr3_aa: CASSVTSGGPGANVLTF

v_call: TRBV19
d_call: NA
clone_size: NA
j_call: TRBJ2-5
cdr3_nt: TGTGCCAGTAGTGAGGGCCTACAAGAGACCCAGTACTTC
cdr3_aa: CASSEGLQETQYF

v_call: TRBV7-9
d_call: TRBD1
clone_size: NA
j_call: TRBJ2-5
cdr3_nt: TGTGCCAGCAGCTCCCGTGCGGGGACAGGGGAGAAAGAGACCCAGTACTTC
cdr3_aa: CASSSRAGTGEKETQYF

v_call: TRBV7-7
d_call: TRBD2
clone_size: few
j_call: TRBJ2-5
cdr3_nt: TGTGCCAGCAGCTTTGGGGGGCGCGGGGGGGCAGAGACCCAGTACTTC
cdr3_aa: CASSFGGRGGAETQYF

v_call: TRBV28
d_call: TRBD2
clone_size: few
j_call: TRBJ2-1
cdr3_nt: TGTGCCAGCAGCCATAATATACTAGCGGGGGGACCGGAGCAGTTCTTC
cdr3_aa: CASSHNILAGGPEQFF

v_call: TRBV30
d_call: NA
clone_size: NA
j_call: TRBJ2-5
cdr3_nt: TGTGCCTCCCGAGGAGGGGGCCCTGGGGAGACCCAGTACTTC
cdr3_aa: CASRGGGPGETQYF

v_call: TRBV19
d_call: TRBD1
clone_size: NA
j_call: TRBJ1-1
cdr3_nt: TGTGCCAGTAGTGCGACAGGGTGGACTGAAGCTTTCTTT
cdr3_aa: CASSATGWTEAFF

v_call: TRBV19
d_call: NA
clone_size: NA
j_call: TRBJ2-7
cdr3_nt: TGTGCCAGTAGTTTAAGGGGGGGATCCTACGAGCAGTACTTC
cdr3_aa: CASSLRGGSYEQYF

v_call: TRBV10-1
d_call: NA
clone_size: NA
j_call: TRBJ2-7
cdr3_nt: TGCGCCAGCAGTGGGTCCTGGACGGGAGCCTACGAGCAGTACTTC
cdr3_aa: CASSGSWTGAYEQYF

v_call: TRBV30
d_call: TRBD2
clone_size: NA
j_call: TRBJ2-1
cdr3_nt: TGTGCCTGGAGTCGAACTAGCGGGGATGAGCAGTTCTTC
cdr3_aa: CAWSRTSGDEQFF

v_call: TRBV11-3
d_call: NA
clone_size: NA
j_call: TRBJ2-2
cdr3_nt: TGTGCCAGCAGCTTAGATCAGGGGACCGGGGAGCTGTTTTTT
cdr3_aa: CASSLDQGTGELFF

v_call: TRBV5-1
d_call: NA
clone_size: NA
j_call: TRBJ2-5
cdr3_nt: TGCGCCAGCAGCTTGGCCGGGGGGCCTCAAGAGACCCAGTACTTC
cdr3_aa: CASSLAGGPQETQYF

v_call: TRBV30
d_call: NA
clone_size: NA
j_call: TRBJ2-7
cdr3_nt: TGTGCCTGGAGTGGGGCTGGGGCAGGGTTCGGCGACGAGCAGTACTTC
cdr3_aa: CAWSGAGAGFGDEQYF

v_call: TRBV11-2
d_call: NA
clone_size: NA
j_call: TRBJ1-6
cdr3_nt: TGTGCCAGCAGCTCAGGGTTGGGTACCCTTTTTCCGAATTCACCCCTCCACTTT
cdr3_aa: CASSSGLGTLFPNSPLHF

v_call: TRBV6-6
d_call: NA
clone_size: NA
j_call: TRBJ2-1
cdr3_nt: TGTGCCAGCAGTTACCCCGAGGACACTTACAATGAGCAGTTCTTC
cdr3_aa: CASSYPEDTYNEQFF

v_call: TRBV5-5
d_call: NA
clone_size: NA
j_call: TRBJ1-2
cdr3_nt: TGTGCCAGCAGCTTGAGCGGAACTAACTATGGCTACACCTTC
cdr3_aa: CASSLSGTNYGYTF

v_call: TRBV5-5
d_call: TRBD1
clone_size: NA
j_call: TRBJ2-3
cdr3_nt: TGTGCCAGCATCACTGGGGGACAGGGGGCCCCAGATACGCAGTATTTT
cdr3_aa: CASITGGQGAPDTQYF

v_call: TRBV3-1/TRBV3-2
d_call: NA
clone_size: NA
j_call: TRBJ1-2
cdr3_nt: TGTGCCAGCAGGGACATCGATAACTATGGCTACACCTTC
cdr3_aa: CASRDIDNYGYTF

v_call: TRBV21-1
d_call: NA
clone_size: NA
j_call: TRBJ2-3
cdr3_nt: TGTGCCAGCAGCAAAATCGGGGTTGGTCACACAGATACGCAGTATTTT
cdr3_aa: CASSKIGVGHTDTQYF

v_call: TRBV4-1
d_call: TRBD1
clone_size: NA
j_call: TRBJ2-2
cdr3_nt: TGCGCCAGCAGGCCTAAACAGGGGGACACCGGGGAGCTGTTTTTT
cdr3_aa: CASRPKQGDTGELFF

v_call: TRBV19
d_call: TRBD2
clone_size: NA
j_call: TRBJ2-3
cdr3_nt: TGTGCCAGTAGCAGGACTAGCGGGGGGTCCACAGATACGCAGTATTTT
cdr3_aa: CASSRTSGGSTDTQYF

v_call: TRBV6-5
d_call: TRBD1
clone_size: NA
j_call: TRBJ1-2
cdr3_nt: TGTGCCAGCGGACAGGGCTACTATGGCTACACCTTC
cdr3_aa: CASGQGYYGYTF

v_call: TRBV5-6
d_call: NA
clone_size: NA
j_call: TRBJ1-4
cdr3_nt: TGTGCCAGCAGCCAGGGGCTAGGTGCAACTAATGAAAAACTGTTTTTT
cdr3_aa: CASSQGLGATNEKLFF